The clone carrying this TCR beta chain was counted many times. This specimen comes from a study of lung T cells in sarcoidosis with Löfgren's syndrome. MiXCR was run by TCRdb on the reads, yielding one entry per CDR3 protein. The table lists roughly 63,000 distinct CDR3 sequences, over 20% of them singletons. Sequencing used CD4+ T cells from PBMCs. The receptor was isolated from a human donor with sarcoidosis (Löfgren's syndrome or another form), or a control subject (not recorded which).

CDR3 DNA sequence: TGCGCCAGCAGCCTAGTGCCGGGACTCCCCAATGAGCAGTTCTTC. It yields the protein CASSLVPGLPNEQFF. The gene calls are TRBV5-1 and TRBJ2-1; tentative D call: TRBD2 (6 bases). The CDR3 contains 15 residues. V was pared by 4 bases and J by 6 bases, with 17 bases between. The germline gives CDR1 SGHRS, CDR2 YFSETQ.